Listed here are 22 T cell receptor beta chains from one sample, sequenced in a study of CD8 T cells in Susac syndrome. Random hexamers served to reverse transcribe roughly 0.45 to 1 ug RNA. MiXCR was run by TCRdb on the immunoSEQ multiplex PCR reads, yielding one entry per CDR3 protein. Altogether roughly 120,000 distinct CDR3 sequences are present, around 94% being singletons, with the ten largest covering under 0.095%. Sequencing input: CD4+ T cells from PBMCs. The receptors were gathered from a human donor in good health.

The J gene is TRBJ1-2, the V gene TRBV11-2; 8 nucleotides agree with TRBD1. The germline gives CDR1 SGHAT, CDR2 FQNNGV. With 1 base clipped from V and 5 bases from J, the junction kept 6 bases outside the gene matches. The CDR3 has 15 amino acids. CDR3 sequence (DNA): TGTGCCAGCAGCTTAGGACAGGGGAAAGGGTATGGCTACACCTTC. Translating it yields CASSLGQGKGYGYTF.

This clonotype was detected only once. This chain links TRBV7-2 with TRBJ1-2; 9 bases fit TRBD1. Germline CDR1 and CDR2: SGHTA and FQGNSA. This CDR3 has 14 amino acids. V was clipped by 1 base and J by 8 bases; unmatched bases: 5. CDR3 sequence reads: CASSLGDRVGGYTF. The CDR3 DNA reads TGTGCCAGCAGCTTAGGGGACAGGGTCGGGGGCTACACCTTC.

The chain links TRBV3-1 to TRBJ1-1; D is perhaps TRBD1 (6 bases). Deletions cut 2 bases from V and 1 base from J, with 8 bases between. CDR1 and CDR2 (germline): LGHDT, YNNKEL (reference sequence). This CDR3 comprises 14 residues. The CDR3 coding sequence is TGTGCCAGCAGCCAACGAGGGGGGAACACTGAAGCTTTCTTT. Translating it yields CASSQRGGNTEAFF.

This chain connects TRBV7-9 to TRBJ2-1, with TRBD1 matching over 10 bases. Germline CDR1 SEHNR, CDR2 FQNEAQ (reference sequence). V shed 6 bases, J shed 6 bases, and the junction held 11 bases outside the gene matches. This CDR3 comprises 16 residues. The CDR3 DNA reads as TGTGCCAGCAGTCCAACGAGACAGGGGGCAGTCAATGAGCAGTTCTTC. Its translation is CASSPTRQGAVNEQFF.

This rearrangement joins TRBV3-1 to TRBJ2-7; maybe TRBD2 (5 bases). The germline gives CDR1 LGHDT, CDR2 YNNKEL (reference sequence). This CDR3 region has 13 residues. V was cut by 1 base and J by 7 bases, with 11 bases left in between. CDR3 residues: CASSQVSGEEQYF. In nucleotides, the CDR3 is TGTGCCAGCAGCCAAGTATCCGGGGAAGAGCAGTACTTC.

CDR3 nucleotide sequence: TGTGCCAGCAGCTTAGAGGGACTAGCGAACATTCAGTACTTC. It yields the protein CASSLEGLANIQYF. The chain recombines TRBV11-2 with TRBJ2-4; 10 positions match TRBD2. This CDR3 contains 14 residues. Germline lookup yields CDR1 SGHAT and CDR2 FQNNGV. Trimming took 0 bases from V and 7 from J; bases not matched to a gene: 0.

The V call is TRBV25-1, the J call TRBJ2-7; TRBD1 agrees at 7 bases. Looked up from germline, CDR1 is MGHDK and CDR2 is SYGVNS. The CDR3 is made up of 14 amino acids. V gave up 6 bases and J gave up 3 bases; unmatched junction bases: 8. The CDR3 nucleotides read TGTGCCAGCAGCGCCGGGACAGCGTACTACGAGCAGTACTTC. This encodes CASSAGTAYYEQYF.

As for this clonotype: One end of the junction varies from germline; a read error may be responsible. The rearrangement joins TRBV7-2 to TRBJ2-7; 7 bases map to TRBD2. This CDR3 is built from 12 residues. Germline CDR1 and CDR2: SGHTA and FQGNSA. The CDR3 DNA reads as TGTGCCAGCAGCCCCACCGGACTAGTTTGGAGCTTC. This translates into CASSPTGLVWSF. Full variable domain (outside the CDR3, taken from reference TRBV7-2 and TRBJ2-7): GAGVSQSPSNKVTEKGKDVELRCDPISGHTALYWYRQSLGQGLEFLIYFQGNSAPDKSGLPSDRFSAERTGGSVSTLTIQRTQQEDSAVYLCASSPTGLVWSFGPGTRLTVT.

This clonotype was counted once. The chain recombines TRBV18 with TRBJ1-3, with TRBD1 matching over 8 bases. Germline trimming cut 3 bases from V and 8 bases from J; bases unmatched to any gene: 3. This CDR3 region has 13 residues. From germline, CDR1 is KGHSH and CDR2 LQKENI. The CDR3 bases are TGTGCCAGCTCACCCGGACAGGGCGACACCATATATTTT. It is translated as CASSPGQGDTIYF.

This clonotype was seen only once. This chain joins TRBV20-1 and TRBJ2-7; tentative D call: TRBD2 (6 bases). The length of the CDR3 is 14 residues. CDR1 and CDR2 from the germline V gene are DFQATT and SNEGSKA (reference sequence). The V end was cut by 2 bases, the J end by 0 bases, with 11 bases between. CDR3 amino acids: CSARLSGFSYEQYF. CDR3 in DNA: TGCAGTGCTAGATTGAGCGGGTTCTCCTACGAGCAGTACTTC.

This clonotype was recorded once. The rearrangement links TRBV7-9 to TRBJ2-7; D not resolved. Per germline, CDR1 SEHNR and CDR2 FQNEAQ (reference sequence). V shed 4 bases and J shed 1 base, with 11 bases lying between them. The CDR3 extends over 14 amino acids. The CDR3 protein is CASSSHSSSYEQYF. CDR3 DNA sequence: TGTGCCAGCAGCTCACACAGTAGTTCCTACGAGCAGTACTTC. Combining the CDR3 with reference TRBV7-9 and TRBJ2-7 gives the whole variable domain DTGVSQNPRHKITKRGQNVTFRCDPISEHNRLYWYRQTLGQGPEFLTYFQNEAQLEKSRLLSDRFSAERPKGSFSTLEIQRTEQGDSAMYLCASSSHSSSYEQYFGPGTRLTVT.

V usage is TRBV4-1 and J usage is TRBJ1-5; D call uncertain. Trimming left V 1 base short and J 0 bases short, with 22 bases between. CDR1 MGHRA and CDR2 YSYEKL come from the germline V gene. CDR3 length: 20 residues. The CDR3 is CASSQGPMKRKGDSNQPQHF. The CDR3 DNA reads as TGCGCCAGCAGCCAAGGACCGATGAAGCGGAAGGGAGATAGCAATCAGCCCCAGCATTTT.

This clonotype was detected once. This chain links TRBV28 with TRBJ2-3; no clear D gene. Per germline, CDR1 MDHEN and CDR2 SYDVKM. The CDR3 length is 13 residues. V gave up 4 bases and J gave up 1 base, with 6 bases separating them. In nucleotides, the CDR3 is TGTGCCAGCAGTTCCGGAGGCACAGATACGCAGTATTTT. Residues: CASSSGGTDTQYF.

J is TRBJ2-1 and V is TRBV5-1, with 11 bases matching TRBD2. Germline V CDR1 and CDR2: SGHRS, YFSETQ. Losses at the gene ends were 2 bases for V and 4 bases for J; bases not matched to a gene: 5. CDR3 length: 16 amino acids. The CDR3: CASSFSGTSGYNEQFF. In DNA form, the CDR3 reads TGCGCCAGCAGCTTCTCCGGGACTAGCGGATACAATGAGCAGTTCTTC.

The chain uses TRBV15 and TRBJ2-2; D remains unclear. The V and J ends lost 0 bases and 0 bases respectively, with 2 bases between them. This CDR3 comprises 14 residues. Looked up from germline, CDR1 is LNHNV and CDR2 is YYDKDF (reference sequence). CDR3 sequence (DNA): TGTGCCACCAGCAGAGAGGCGAACACCGGGGAGCTGTTTTTT. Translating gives CATSREANTGELFF.

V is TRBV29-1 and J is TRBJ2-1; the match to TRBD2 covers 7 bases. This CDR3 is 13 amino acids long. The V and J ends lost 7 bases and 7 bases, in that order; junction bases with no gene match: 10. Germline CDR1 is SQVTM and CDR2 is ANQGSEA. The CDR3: CSAGAGTINEQFF. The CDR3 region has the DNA TGCAGCGCTGGGGCCGGGACTATAAATGAGCAGTTCTTC.

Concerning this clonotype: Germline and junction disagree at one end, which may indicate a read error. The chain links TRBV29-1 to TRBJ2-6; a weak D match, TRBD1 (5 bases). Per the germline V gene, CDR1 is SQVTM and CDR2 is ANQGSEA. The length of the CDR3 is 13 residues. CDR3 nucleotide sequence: TGCAGCGTTGCCCAGGGTGGGTCCAACGTCCTGACTTTC. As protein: CSVAQGGSNVLTF.

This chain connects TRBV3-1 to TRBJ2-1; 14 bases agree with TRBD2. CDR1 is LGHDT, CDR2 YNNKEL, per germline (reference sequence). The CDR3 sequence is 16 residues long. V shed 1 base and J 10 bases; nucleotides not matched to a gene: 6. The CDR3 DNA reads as TGTGCCAGCAGCCAAGCGACTAGCGGGAGGGCCATGGAGCAGTTCTTC. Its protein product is CASSQATSGRAMEQFF.

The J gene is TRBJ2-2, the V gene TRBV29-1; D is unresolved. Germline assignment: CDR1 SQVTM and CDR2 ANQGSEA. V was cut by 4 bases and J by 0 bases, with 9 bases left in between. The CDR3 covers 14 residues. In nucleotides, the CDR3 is TGCAGCGTTGGCGTGGCTGCGAACACCGGGGAGCTGTTTTTT. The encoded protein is CSVGVAANTGELFF.

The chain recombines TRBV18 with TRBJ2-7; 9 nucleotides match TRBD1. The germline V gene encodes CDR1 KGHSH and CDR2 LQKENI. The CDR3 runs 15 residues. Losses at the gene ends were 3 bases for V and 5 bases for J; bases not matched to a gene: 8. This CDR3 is CASSPPTGGGNEQYF. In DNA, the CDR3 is TGTGCCAGCTCACCCCCGACAGGGGGTGGGAACGAGCAGTACTTC.

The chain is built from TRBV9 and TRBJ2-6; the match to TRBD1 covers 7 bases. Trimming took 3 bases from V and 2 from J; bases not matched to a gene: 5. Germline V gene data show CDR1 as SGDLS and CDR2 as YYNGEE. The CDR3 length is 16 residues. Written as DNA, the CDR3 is TGTGCCAGCAGCGCCTACAGGGGACCTGGGGCCAACGTCCTGACTTTC. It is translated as CASSAYRGPGANVLTF.

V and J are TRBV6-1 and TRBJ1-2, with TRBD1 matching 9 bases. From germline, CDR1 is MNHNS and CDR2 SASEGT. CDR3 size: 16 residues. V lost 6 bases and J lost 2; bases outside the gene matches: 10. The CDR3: CASRAIEGQGNYGYTF. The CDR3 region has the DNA TGTGCCAGCAGGGCCATAGAGGGACAGGGAAACTATGGCTACACCTTC.